This T cell receptor (beta chain) was sequenced for a study of cytomegalovirus exposure and HLA in healthy donors. V was pared by 0 bases and J by 7 bases, with 8 bases between. In germline, CDR1 is SGHNT, CDR2 YYREEE (reference sequence). The CDR3 contains 14 residues. Primers for the PCR totalled 60 Vbeta and 13 Jbeta. Sequenced by immunoSEQ multiplex PCR; TCRdb stores in-frame clones only, minus some. The repertoire holds some 200,000 clones, with approximately 79% as singletons. The origin of this receptor is a man aged 50-60 years in good health and CMV-seronegative. The sample comprised PBMCs. J is TRBJ1-6 and V is TRBV5-4; D is possibly TRBD1 (5 bases). The CDR3 DNA is TGTGCCAGCAGCTTGGTCAGGGAAAATTCACCCCTCCACTTT. Translation: CASSLVRENSPLHF. The full variable domain, with the rest looked up from reference TRBV5-4 and TRBJ1-6, is ETGVTQSPTHLIKTRGQQVTLRCSSQSGHNTVSWYQQALGQGPQFIFQYYREEENGRGNFPPRFSGLQFPNYSSELNVNALELDDSALYLCASSLVRENSPLHFGNGTRLTVT.